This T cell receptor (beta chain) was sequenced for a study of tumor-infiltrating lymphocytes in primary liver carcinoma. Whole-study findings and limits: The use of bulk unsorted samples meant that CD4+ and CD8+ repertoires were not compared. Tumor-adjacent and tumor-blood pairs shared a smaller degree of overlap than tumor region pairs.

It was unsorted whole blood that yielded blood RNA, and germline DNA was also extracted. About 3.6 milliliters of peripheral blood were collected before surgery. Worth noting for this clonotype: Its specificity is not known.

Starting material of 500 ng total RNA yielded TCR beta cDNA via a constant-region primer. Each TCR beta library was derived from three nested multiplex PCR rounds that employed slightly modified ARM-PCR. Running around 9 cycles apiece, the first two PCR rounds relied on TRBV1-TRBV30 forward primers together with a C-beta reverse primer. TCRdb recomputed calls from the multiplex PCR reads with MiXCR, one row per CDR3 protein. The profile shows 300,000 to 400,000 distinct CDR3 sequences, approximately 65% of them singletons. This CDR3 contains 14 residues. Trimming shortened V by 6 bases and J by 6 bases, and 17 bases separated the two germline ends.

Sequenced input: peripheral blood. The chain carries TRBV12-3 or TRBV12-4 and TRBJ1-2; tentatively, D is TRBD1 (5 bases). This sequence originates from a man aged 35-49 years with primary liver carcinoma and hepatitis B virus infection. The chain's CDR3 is CASSSRPSGNGYTF. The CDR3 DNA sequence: TGTGCCAGCAGCTCGAGGCCTTCAGGGAATGGCTACACCTTC.